This T cell receptor (beta chain) was observed in a study of blood T cell repertoires in COVID-19. Study as a whole: Sites across the United States, Italy and Spain contributed samples from acute and convalescent COVID-19.

Repertoires were generated with immunoSEQ multiplex PCR, while TCRdb's copy carries only in-frame clones and drops some. The sample contains fewer than 350,000 clones, nearly 90% of which appear only once. This clone was found once. This CDR3 is built from 15 residues. Germline V gene data show CDR1 as LNHNV and CDR2 as YYDKDF (reference sequence). The V end lost 0 bases, the J end lost 4 bases, and 12 bases lay between the germline ends. The TCR sequence derives from a man in his late teens or twenties with active or convalescent COVID-19. Sequenced material: peripheral blood. The chain combines TRBV15 with TRBJ1-2; D gene ambiguous. CDR3 nucleotide sequence: TGTGCCACCAGCAGAGATCGTAGCGGGCCCTATGGCTACACCTTC. Amino acid sequence: CATSRDRSGPYGYTF.